A single sample gave rise to the 13 T cell receptor beta chains below, sequenced in a study of blood T cell repertoires in COVID-19. Using immunoSEQ multiplex PCR, the repertoire was profiled, and TCRdb retains in-frame clones only, with some absent. This table has approximately 68,000 clones, less than 90% appearing once. The sequenced material came from peripheral blood. Receptors originate from a man aged 45-60 years with active COVID-19.

The DNA for the CDR3 is TGTGCCAGCAGCAAGGGGCTAGCGGGAGAGGGGGAGACCCAGTACTTC. It is translated as CASSKGLAGEGETQYF. The rearrangement links TRBV3-1 (or the pseudogene TRBV3-2) to TRBJ2-5; 10 bases fit TRBD2. Trimming cost V 5 bases and J 5 bases; bases outside gene matches: 11. CDR1 is LGHDT, CDR2 YNNKEL, per germline (reference sequence). The CDR3 totals 16 residues.

Regarding this clone: Relative to the germline gene, one junction end is altered; a read error may explain this. CDR3 nucleotide sequence: TGTGCTAGCAGCCCGGGGGTGAGAACTAATGAAAAACTGTTTTTT. Protein: CASSPGVRTNEKLFF. The J gene is TRBJ1-4, the V gene TRBV7-7, with D possibly being TRBD1 (5 bases). CDR3 length: 15 amino acids. CDR1 SSHAT and CDR2 FNYEAQ come from the germline V gene (reference sequence).

The chain links TRBV5-8 to TRBJ1-1; 7 positions match TRBD1. CDR1 is SGHTS and CDR2 is YDEGEE in the germline V gene. V lost 4 bases and J lost 0; bases outside the gene matches: 9. The CDR3 totals 16 residues. CDR3 region: CASSDRLRGMNTEAFF. CDR3 coding DNA: TGTGCCAGCAGCGATCGGCTCAGGGGGATGAACACTGAAGCTTTCTTT.

J is TRBJ1-2 and V is TRBV6-7; 7 bases line up with TRBD1. TRBV6-7 is designated an ORF whose function remains uncertain. The ends lost 1 base at V and 7 bases at J; junction bases unmatched: 18. The CDR3 sequence is 18 residues long. The CDR3 DNA follows: TGTGCCAGCAGTTACTATGACAGGGTCAGGGGTTGGGAATGTGGCTACACCTTC. Translation: CASSYYDRVRGWECGYTF.

V and J are TRBV10-2 and TRBJ1-5; D ambiguous. V dropped 2 bases and J dropped 4 bases, with 9 bases sitting between them. This CDR3 region has 14 residues. Per the germline V gene, CDR1 is WSHSY and CDR2 is SAAADI. CDR3 sequence: CASSERGRNQPQHF. CDR3 coding DNA: TGCGCCAGCAGTGAGCGGGGTCGAAATCAGCCCCAGCATTTT.

This chain connects TRBV3-1 (or the pseudogene TRBV3-2) to TRBJ1-2, with D perhaps TRBD1 (5 bases). This CDR3 region has 12 residues. V was trimmed by 6 bases and J by 8 bases, leaving 13 bases between them. CDR1 and CDR2 from the germline V gene are LGHDT and YNNKEL (reference sequence). CDR3 bases: TGTGCCAGCAGTCAGGGTCTCGGGGGCTACACCTTC. Translation gives CASSQGLGGYTF.

V and J are TRBV10-3 and TRBJ2-5; TRBD2 agrees at 10 bases. This CDR3 comprises 18 residues. In germline, CDR1 is ENHRY, CDR2 SYGVKD. Trimming at V came to 2 bases and at J to 1 base, leaving 10 bases not matched to a gene. The CDR3, as DNA: TGTGCCATCAGTGAGGCCCCTAGCGGGAGTGCGGGCCAAGAGACCCAGTACTTC. Translated: CAISEAPSGSAGQETQYF.

J is TRBJ2-7 and V is TRBV4-2, with D possibly being TRBD2 (7 bases). CDR3 size: 15 residues. Between the trimmed V and J ends, which lost 0 bases and 2 bases, there was a span of 11 bases. Germline lookup yields CDR1 LGHNA and CDR2 YNFKEQ. The DNA for the CDR3 is TGTGCCAGCAGCCAAGATATAGGGGGGGCCTACGAGCAGTACTTC. Translation gives CASSQDIGGAYEQYF.

The rearrangement uses TRBV10-3 and TRBJ1-1; possible D gene TRBD1, 6 bases. Germline V gene sequence: CDR1 ENHRY, CDR2 SYGVKD. This CDR3 has 14 residues. V shed 3 bases and J shed 0 bases, with 8 bases lying between them. The CDR3 region is CAISDRGLNTEAFF. The CDR3 DNA follows: TGTGCCATCAGTGACAGGGGTCTGAACACTGAAGCTTTCTTT.

The V and J genes are TRBV2 and TRBJ2-1; D is uncertain. This CDR3 spans 16 amino acids. V lost 7 bases and J lost 4, with 20 bases in between. In germline, CDR1 is SNHLY, CDR2 FYNNEI. CDR3 bases: TGTGCCAGCACGAAGGATCGGCTAGGAATTTACAATGAGCAGTTCTTC. This gives the protein CASTKDRLGIYNEQFF.

The V and J genes are TRBV27 and TRBJ1-1; 9 positions match TRBD1. V shed 5 bases and J 4 bases; nucleotides not matched to a gene: 8. Germline CDR1 MNHEY, CDR2 SMNVEV (reference sequence). The CDR3 contains 15 residues. The CDR3 loop is CASSPRDRVSTEAFF. In DNA form, the CDR3 reads TGTGCCAGCAGTCCCCGGGACAGGGTAAGCACTGAAGCTTTCTTT.

The table lists this clone with a count of one. V is TRBV19 and J is TRBJ2-1; 12 nucleotides agree with TRBD2. J was trimmed by 7 bases and V by 4 bases; bases with no gene match: 5. The CDR3 is 15 residues long. Germline CDR1 and CDR2: LNHDA and SQIVND (reference sequence). CDR3 DNA sequence: TGTGCCAGTAGTACCCTAGCGGGGGGGCCGAATGAGCAGTTCTTC. It yields the protein CASSTLAGGPNEQFF.

The CDR3 here is CASSTTGEAFF. CDR3 in DNA: TGTGCCAGCAGTACTACAGGTGAAGCTTTCTTT. V and J are TRBV11-3 and TRBJ1-1; D may be TRBD1 (5 bases). The CDR3 runs 11 residues. The ends were cut back, 6 bases at V and 7 bases at J, with 9 bases in the middle. Germline V gene data show CDR1 as SGHNT and CDR2 as YENEEA. Looking up the rest from reference TRBV11-3 and TRBJ1-1 gives the full variable domain: EAGVVQSPRYKIIEKKQPVAFWCNPISGHNTLYWYLQNLGQGPELLIRYENEEAVDDSQLPKDRFSAERLKGVDSTLKIQPAELGDSAVYLCASSTTGEAFFGQGTRLTVV.